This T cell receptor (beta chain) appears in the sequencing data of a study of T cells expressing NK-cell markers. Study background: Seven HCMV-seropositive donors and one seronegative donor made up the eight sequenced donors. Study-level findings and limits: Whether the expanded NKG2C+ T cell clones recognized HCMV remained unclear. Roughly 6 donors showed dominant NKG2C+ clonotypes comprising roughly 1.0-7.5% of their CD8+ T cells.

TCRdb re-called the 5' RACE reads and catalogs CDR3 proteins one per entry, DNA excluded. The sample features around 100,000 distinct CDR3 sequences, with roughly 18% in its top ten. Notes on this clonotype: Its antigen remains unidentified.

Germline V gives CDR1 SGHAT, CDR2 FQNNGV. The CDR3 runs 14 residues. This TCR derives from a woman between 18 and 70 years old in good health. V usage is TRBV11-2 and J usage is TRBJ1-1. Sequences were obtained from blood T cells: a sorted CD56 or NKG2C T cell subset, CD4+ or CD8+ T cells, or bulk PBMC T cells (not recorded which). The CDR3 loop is CASSPGVMNTEAFF.